This T cell receptor (beta chain) stems from a study of CD8+ T cells in alopecia areata. Study results and caveats: Unlike in mice, where it was clearer, TCR sharing across patients was less clear, possibly HLA-related. Affected scalp, especially in alopecia totalis/universalis, had a higher clonality than normal scalp did.

This clone occurred a few times. Its target is not known. Reverse transcribed after extraction, RNA yielded cDNA as the sequencing template. Only in-frame clones appear in the TCRdb table, and some are missing; sequencing was by immunoSEQ multiplex PCR. The table has about 19,000 clones, roughly 60% seen once. Sorting of CD4+ cells into CD25+CD127- cells was carried out for roughly five patients. Those with alopecia areata gave lesional scalp punch biopsies and peripheral blood. Germline values: CDR1 SGHDN, CDR2 FVKESK. The CDR3 totals 15 residues. V was cut by 4 bases and J by 3 bases, with 10 bases left in between.

The TCR was taken from a human donor with alopecia areata. The J gene is TRBJ1-6, the V gene TRBV14; no reliable D call. Sequencing used CD4+ Tregs sorted from blood. The CDR3 sequence: CASSRTTSYNSPLHF. The CDR3 DNA reads TGTGCCAGCAGCCGAACGACAAGCTATAATTCACCCCTCCACTTT.